Each of the 12 T cell receptor beta chains below was sequenced from the same sample in a study of yellow fever vaccine responses in identical twins (dated by TCRdb to 2016 to 2019). Library generation was performed with RT-PCR. Sequencer: Illumina HiSeq 2500. The raw public reads went through TCRdb reprocessing: fastp at Q25, MiXCR clone calling, in-frame beta chains kept. For every CDR3 protein sequence, its rows merge into one entry that carries the most common genes and DNA. Recorded for this sample are 9,900 or so distinct CDR3 sequences; less than 85% of them occurred a single time. The ten biggest clones cover around 2% of the sample. The sample in question was T cells from blood (PBMCs), unsorted or a sorted subset (not recorded which), obtained before or after yellow fever vaccination (not recorded which). The receptors stem from a woman aged 18-35 years who received the yellow fever vaccine. Donor details come from another sample of the same person, matched by shared clones.

This sequence joins TRBV29-1 and TRBJ2-1; D gene unclear. The germline V gene encodes CDR1 SQVTM and CDR2 ANQGSEA. This CDR3 has 11 amino acids. Trimming cost V 1 base and J 6 bases, with 4 bases left between them. Written as DNA, the CDR3 is TGCAGCGTTGAAGGGGTCAATGAGCAGTTCTTC. Translating it yields CSVEGVNEQFF.

The chain uses TRBV2 and TRBJ2-7; 8 nucleotides align to TRBD1. CDR3 length equals 14 residues. V lost 4 bases and J lost 2; bases outside the gene matches: 4. Per the germline V gene, CDR1 is SNHLY and CDR2 is FYNNEI. The chain's CDR3 is CASSAQGGTYEQYV. CDR3 DNA sequence: TGTGCCAGCAGTGCACAGGGGGGTACCTACGAGCAGTACGTC.

The chain has TRBV11-2 and TRBJ2-3; D possibly corresponds to TRBD2 (5 bases). V lost 2 bases and J lost 5, with 8 bases in between. Germline CDR1 and CDR2: SGHAT and FQNNGV. CDR3 length: 13 amino acids. In DNA, the CDR3 is TGTGCCAGCAGCTTACTAGCCGAAGATACGCAGTATTTT. Amino acid sequence: CASSLLAEDTQYF.

The V call is TRBV12-3 or TRBV12-4, the J call TRBJ2-6, with 7 bases aligning to TRBD1. The CDR3 extends over 16 amino acids. J gave up 0 bases and V 3 bases, and 2 bases lay outside the gene matches. The CDR3 coding sequence is TGTGCCAGCAGTTTGGGACAGCCCTCTGGGGCCAACGTCCTGACTTTC. This translates into CASSLGQPSGANVLTF.

V is TRBV28 and J is TRBJ2-2, with D perhaps matching TRBD2 (6 bases). The germline V and J ends were trimmed by 5 bases and 7 bases, with 11 bases remaining between them. Per the germline V gene, CDR1 is MDHEN and CDR2 is SYDVKM. The CDR3 is made up of 13 amino acids. CDR3 DNA sequence: TGTGCCAGCAGTCAGGAGGGTCGCGGGGAGCTGTTTTTT. Amino acid sequence: CASSQEGRGELFF.

The chain recombines TRBV11-1 with TRBJ2-2, with D unclear. The CDR3 contains 14 residues. The germline V gene has CDR1 SGHAT and CDR2 FQDESV (reference sequence). Trimming removed 5 bases at V and 7 bases at J, with 14 bases between. The CDR3 bases are TGTGCCAGCAGCCCCCGCGAAGTGAGCGGGGAGCTGTTTTTT. Protein product: CASSPREVSGELFF.

This clonotype was observed a handful of times. CDR3 sequence reads: CASSDLEGQPRARQPQHF. The DNA of the CDR3 is TGTGCCAGCAGTGACCTTGAGGGGCAACCCAGGGCGCGTCAGCCCCAGCATTTT. V and J are TRBV25-1 and TRBJ1-5; D perhaps matches TRBD1 (5 bases). Trimming shortened V by 3 bases and J by 6 bases, and 24 bases separated the two germline ends. CDR1 and CDR2 from the germline V gene are MGHDK and SYGVNS. The CDR3 length is 18 residues.

V and J are TRBV4-2 and TRBJ2-1; D is undetermined. With 4 bases removed from V and 7 bases from J, the gap between germline ends came to 17 bases. From germline, CDR1 is LGHNA and CDR2 YNFKEQ. The CDR3 spans 15 residues. CDR3 amino acids: CASSPDLGIGNEQFF. The CDR3 DNA follows: TGTGCCAGCAGCCCAGACCTGGGGATTGGGAATGAGCAGTTCTTC.

The V call is TRBV6-2 or TRBV6-3, the J call TRBJ2-2, with D possibly TRBD1 on 6 matching bases. This CDR3 spans 16 amino acids. V was cut by 2 bases and J by 1 base, with 11 bases left in between. From germline, CDR1 is MNHEY and CDR2 SVGEGT. CDR3 sequence: CASSYPTGQNTGELFF. In nucleotides, the CDR3 is TGTGCCAGCAGTTACCCTACGGGACAGAACACCGGGGAGCTGTTTTTT.

CDR3 DNA sequence: TGTGCCACCAGCAGAGGGACATTGCTGAATCAGCCCCAGCATTTT. Protein sequence: CATSRGTLLNQPQHF. The chain is built from TRBV15 and TRBJ1-5; TRBD1 is a possible D gene (5 bases). Germline values: CDR1 LNHNV, CDR2 YYDKDF (reference sequence). V was clipped by 1 base and J by 4 bases, with 11 bases between them. This CDR3 is built from 15 residues.

This clonotype was counted once. Written as DNA, the CDR3 is TGTGCCAGCAGTTTGACCGAACATGAGCAGTTCTTC. Amino acids: CASSLTEHEQFF. This chain joins TRBV7-2 and TRBJ2-1; D not resolved. Trimming removed 6 bases from V and 8 bases from J, with 11 bases in between. The CDR3 is 12 residues long. Germline CDR1 reads SGHTA; CDR2 reads FQGNSA.

This rearrangement joins TRBV29-1 to TRBJ2-6, with D possibly being TRBD1 or TRBD2 (5 bases each). The CDR3 length is 14 residues. Trimming pared 6 bases from V and 4 bases from J, leaving 13 bases between. Germline-derived CDR1 and CDR2 are SQVTM and ANQGSEA. The CDR3 region has the DNA TGCAGCGTCCGAGGGGTATCAGGGGCCAACGTCCTGACTTTC. Its translation: CSVRGVSGANVLTF.